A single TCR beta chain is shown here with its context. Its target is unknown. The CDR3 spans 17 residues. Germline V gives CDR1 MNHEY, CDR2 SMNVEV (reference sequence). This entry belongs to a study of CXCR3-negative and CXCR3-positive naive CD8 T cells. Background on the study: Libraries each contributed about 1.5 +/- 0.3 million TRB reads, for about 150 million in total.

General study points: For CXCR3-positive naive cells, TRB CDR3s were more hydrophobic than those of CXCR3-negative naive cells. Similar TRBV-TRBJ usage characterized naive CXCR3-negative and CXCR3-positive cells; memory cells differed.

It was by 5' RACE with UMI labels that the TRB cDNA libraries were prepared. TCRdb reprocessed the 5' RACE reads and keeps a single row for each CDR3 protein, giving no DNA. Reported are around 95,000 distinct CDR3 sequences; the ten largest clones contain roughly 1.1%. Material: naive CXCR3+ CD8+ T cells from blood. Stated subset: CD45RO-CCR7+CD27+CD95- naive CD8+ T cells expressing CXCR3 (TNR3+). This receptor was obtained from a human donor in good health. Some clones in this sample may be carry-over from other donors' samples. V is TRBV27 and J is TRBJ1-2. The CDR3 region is CASSPPAGGGDVHGYTF.